A single sample is the source of the 12 T cell receptor beta chains below, sequenced in a study of blood T cell repertoires in COVID-19. Only in-frame clones appear in the TCRdb table, and some are missing; sequencing was by immunoSEQ multiplex PCR. The sample has more than 150,000 clones, approximately 88% seen once; the top ten hold approximately 13%. Source material: PBMCs or T cells enriched from blood (not recorded which). The receptors stem from a woman in her sixties who had recovered from COVID-19.

This chain links TRBV2 with TRBJ1-2, with D perhaps matching TRBD1 (6 bases). With 6 bases removed from V and 0 bases from J, the gap between germline ends came to 14 bases. The V gene's germline CDR1 is SNHLY and CDR2 FYNNEI. The CDR3 runs 15 residues. CDR3 protein: CASRLRTEANYGYTF. The CDR3 bases are TGTGCCAGCAGACTTCGGACAGAAGCTAACTATGGCTACACCTTC.

The chain joins TRBV11-3 to TRBJ2-2, with a possible D match to TRBD1 (5 bases). The CDR3 runs 13 residues. V lost 5 bases, J lost 4 bases, and 8 bases lay in between. Per the germline V gene, CDR1 is SGHNT and CDR2 is YENEEA. CDR3 bases: TGTGCCAGCAGCCGCAGGGTCACCGGGGAGCTGTTTTTT. It encodes CASSRRVTGELFF.

V usage is TRBV4-2 and J usage is TRBJ2-7; TRBD2 aligns across 10 bases. The CDR3 has 15 amino acids. The germline gives CDR1 LGHNA, CDR2 YNFKEQ. Trimming took 1 base from V and 3 from J; bases not matched to a gene: 3. The CDR3 here is CASSQGIAGGYEQYF. DNA of the CDR3: TGTGCCAGCAGCCAAGGTATAGCGGGGGGCTACGAGCAGTACTTC.

The V call is TRBV28, the J call TRBJ2-1, with TRBD2 matching over 11 bases. The germline gives CDR1 MDHEN, CDR2 SYDVKM. The CDR3 extends over 15 amino acids. V shed 6 bases, J shed 3 bases, and the junction held 4 bases outside the gene matches. CDR3 nucleotides: TGTGCCAGCAGCTTTAGCGGGAGGGTCTACAATGAGCAGTTCTTC. Encoded protein: CASSFSGRVYNEQFF.

This clone was recorded only once. The CDR3 DNA follows: TGTGCCAGCAGCCGGGGGGACTATGGCTACACCTTC. Amino acids: CASSRGDYGYTF. The gene calls are TRBV3-1 (or the pseudogene TRBV3-2) and TRBJ1-2, with a tentative D call TRBD1 (5 bases). The CDR3 length is 12 residues. Trimming shortened V by 4 bases and J by 3 bases, and 6 bases separated the two germline ends. In germline, CDR1 is LGHDT, CDR2 YNNKEL (reference sequence).

J is TRBJ1-2 and V is TRBV3-1 (or the pseudogene TRBV3-2), with 8 bases fitting TRBD1. V shed 1 base and J 4 bases; nucleotides not matched to a gene: 14. The CDR3 runs to 18 residues. The germline V gene encodes CDR1 LGHDT and CDR2 YNNKEL (reference sequence). The CDR3 loop is CASSQGGGPGGTSYGYTF. The DNA of the CDR3 is TGTGCCAGCAGCCAAGGAGGGGGACCAGGGGGCACTAGCTATGGCTACACCTTC.

The chain links TRBV5-1 to TRBJ1-3, with TRBD1 matching 9 bases. V gave up 5 bases and J gave up 3 bases; unmatched junction bases: 6. The CDR3 consists of 15 residues. Germline CDR1 is SGHRS and CDR2 is YFSETQ. The CDR3 protein is CASSPGQGLGNTIYF. DNA of the CDR3: TGCGCCAGCAGTCCGGGACAGGGACTTGGAAACACCATATATTTT.

V usage is TRBV3-1 (or the pseudogene TRBV3-2) and J usage is TRBJ2-7, with TRBD1 identical over 7 bases. The germline gives CDR1 LGHDT, CDR2 YNNKEL (reference sequence). Trimming cost V 2 bases and J 4 bases; bases outside gene matches: 5. This CDR3 has 14 amino acids. Here the CDR3 reads CASSQRGTEYEQYF. CDR3 coding DNA: TGTGCCAGCAGCCAAAGGGGGACAGAGTACGAGCAGTACTTC.

The rearrangement links TRBV5-1 to TRBJ2-3; 8 bases fit TRBD2. V lost 1 base and J lost 6; bases outside the gene matches: 10. The V gene's germline CDR1 is SGHRS and CDR2 YFSETQ. The length of the CDR3 is 16 residues. The CDR3 bases are TGCGCCAGCAGCTTGATACTCGCGGGGGGCGGGGATACGCAGTATTTT. Encoded protein: CASSLILAGGGDTQYF.

This chain connects TRBV2 to TRBJ1-2, with D unclear. The germline V and J ends were trimmed by 1 base and 7 bases, with 7 bases remaining between them. This CDR3 spans 12 amino acids. Germline values: CDR1 SNHLY, CDR2 FYNNEI. The CDR3 nucleotides are TGTGCCAGCAGTGAAGGAGGGCTTGGCTACACCTTC. Protein product: CASSEGGLGYTF.

V and J are TRBV27 and TRBJ1-1; TRBD1 is a possible D gene (6 bases). CDR3 length equals 16 residues. Looked up from germline, CDR1 is MNHEY and CDR2 is SMNVEV (reference sequence). V lost 0 bases and J lost 0, with 11 bases in between. The DNA for the CDR3 is TGTGCCAGCAGTTTATCTGGGGGGGGCGTGAACACTGAAGCTTTCTTT. It encodes CASSLSGGGVNTEAFF.

The V gene is TRBV4-1, the J gene TRBJ2-4, with D possibly TRBD1 on 5 matching bases. This CDR3 is 16 amino acids long. In germline, CDR1 is MGHRA, CDR2 YSYEKL. V was cut by 0 bases and J by 7 bases, with 16 bases left in between. Written as DNA, the CDR3 is TGCGCCAGCAGCCAAGACAGGGCGGCCTCCGTCAACATTCAGTACTTC. Protein sequence: CASSQDRAASVNIQYF.